A single sample gave rise to the 26 T cell receptor beta chains below, sequenced in a study of T-cell memory formation after mild COVID-19. TCRdb independently ran MiXCR on the 5' RACE reads; one entry per CDR3 protein. The table records some 160,000 distinct CDR3 sequences, roughly 13% of them present only once. Material for sequencing was PBMCs or a T cell subset sorted from them (not recorded which). The source is a man between 18 and 29 years old who had mild COVID-19 (a few samples of this study predate the infection). Cell type and time point are not known.

J is TRBJ1-5 and V is TRBV5-1; D perhaps matches TRBD1 (5 bases). This CDR3 has 14 residues. Trimming pared 4 bases from V and 6 bases from J, leaving 14 bases between. Germline V gene lookup returns CDR1 SGHRS and CDR2 YFSETQ. As DNA, the CDR3 is TGCGCCAGCAGCAGCTTGTCGGGGGGTCAGCCCCAGCATTTT. Translated, it gives CASSSLSGGQPQHF.

This clonotype was detected only a few times. This sequence joins TRBV30 and TRBJ2-1, with a possible D match to TRBD2 (6 bases). The CDR3 is 16 residues long. The germline V gene encodes CDR1 GTSNPN and CDR2 SVGIG (reference sequence). V was trimmed by 2 bases and J by 3 bases, leaving 17 bases between them. CDR3: CAWSSPFRGGYNEQFF. The DNA for the CDR3 is TGTGCCTGGAGTAGTCCCTTCCGGGGAGGCTACAATGAGCAGTTCTTC.

This clonotype was detected ten times or more. The rearrangement uses TRBV7-6 and TRBJ2-1; D remains ambiguous. This CDR3 has 11 amino acids. Trimming stripped 5 bases from V and 8 bases from J, with 7 bases between. The germline V gene has CDR1 SGHVS and CDR2 FNYEAQ. The CDR3 DNA reads TGTGCCAGCAGCCCTGGGTATGAGCAGTTCTTC. Translation gives CASSPGYEQFF.

The J gene is TRBJ2-5, the V gene TRBV5-6; tentatively, D is TRBD1 or TRBD2 (7 bases each). CDR3 size: 16 residues. The germline V gene encodes CDR1 SGHDT and CDR2 YYEEEE. Trimming shortened V by 2 bases and J by 4 bases, and 18 bases separated the two germline ends. CDR3 sequence: CASSFTISRGGETQYF. Here the CDR3 DNA reads TGTGCCAGCAGCTTCACAATAAGCAGGGGGGGAGAGACCCAGTACTTC. Full variable domain (rest looked up from reference TRBV5-6 and TRBJ2-5): DAGVTQSPTHLIKTRGQQVTLRCSPKSGHDTVSWYQQALGQGPQFIFQYYEEEERQRGNFPDRFSGHQFPNYSSELNVNALLLGDSALYLCASSFTISRGGETQYFGPGTRLLVL.

The CDR3 nucleotides read TGTGCCAGCAGCCAAGAGAGGGCAGGATCCTACGAGCAGTACTTC. Amino acids: CASSQERAGSYEQYF. The chain combines TRBV4-2 with TRBJ2-7; D is perhaps TRBD2 (5 bases). V lost 0 bases to trimming and J lost 1 base, with 10 bases between them. Germline V gene sequence: CDR1 LGHNA, CDR2 YNFKEQ. The CDR3 consists of 15 residues.

This clonotype appeared a single time. This chain links TRBV28 with TRBJ1-6; perhaps TRBD1 as D (5 bases). CDR1 is MDHEN, CDR2 SYDVKM, per germline. This CDR3 is built from 14 residues. Deletions cut 4 bases from V and 11 bases from J, with 15 bases between. The CDR3 DNA reads as TGTGCCAGCAGTTGGGACGGGGTTGTGACACCCCTCCACTTT. It translates to CASSWDGVVTPLHF. The variable domain in full, completed from reference TRBV28 and TRBJ1-6, reads DVKVTQSSRYLVKRTGEKVFLECVQDMDHENMFWYRQDPGLGLRLIYFSYDVKMKEKGDIPEGYSVSREKKERFSLILESASTNQTSMYLCASSWDGVVTPLHFGNGTRLTVT.

This clonotype appeared a few times. The chain is built from TRBV6-5 and TRBJ2-7; 10 nucleotides match TRBD1. V lost 5 bases, J lost 6 bases, and 10 bases stayed unmatched. This CDR3 has 15 amino acids. Germline values: CDR1 MNHEY, CDR2 SVGAGI. The CDR3 DNA is TGTGCCAGCAGTACAGACAGGGGGCAGTCCAGCGAGCAGTACTTC. Translating it yields CASSTDRGQSSEQYF.

This clonotype was counted a few times. The V call is TRBV6-2 or TRBV6-3, the J call TRBJ2-1; 9 nucleotides align to TRBD2. The length of the CDR3 is 17 residues. The V gene end was trimmed by 2 bases and the J gene end by 7 bases; junction bases not matched to a gene: 12. CDR1 and CDR2 (germline): MNHEY, SVGEGT. The CDR3 reads CASSYPEGRGGVNEQFF. The CDR3, as DNA: TGTGCCAGCAGTTACCCCGAGGGTCGCGGGGGGGTGAATGAGCAGTTCTTC.

This clonotype appeared a few times. The chain couples TRBV20-1 to TRBJ1-5; D is unresolved. Trimming removed 0 bases from V and 2 bases from J, with 8 bases in between. The CDR3 spans 14 residues. Germline-derived CDR1 and CDR2 are DFQATT and SNEGSKA (reference sequence). The CDR3 region is CSAREALGNQPQHF. CDR3 DNA: TGCAGTGCTAGAGAAGCGCTCGGCAATCAGCCCCAGCATTTT.

This clonotype was picked up many times. J is TRBJ2-2 and V is TRBV6-5, with 11 bases that match TRBD1. Trimming at V came to 4 bases and at J to 4 bases, leaving 8 bases not matched to a gene. This CDR3 spans 17 amino acids. From germline, CDR1 is MNHEY and CDR2 SVGAGI. This CDR3 reads CASSWTGGQRVTGELFF. The CDR3 DNA reads as TGTGCCAGCAGTTGGACAGGGGGCCAACGGGTCACCGGGGAGCTGTTTTTT.

This clonotype showed up just a few times. This chain connects TRBV7-2 to TRBJ2-3; a possible D gene is TRBD1 (5 bases). The CDR3 has 13 residues. V lost 3 bases to trimming and J lost 4 bases, with 8 bases between them. Germline assignment: CDR1 SGHTA and CDR2 FQGNSA. The CDR3 nucleotides are TGTGCCAGCAGCTTCAGGGAACCAGATACGCAGTATTTT. Protein sequence: CASSFREPDTQYF.

This clonotype has a count of ten or more. The rearrangement joins TRBV5-1 to TRBJ2-1, with unresolved D. Germline V CDR1 and CDR2: SGHRS, YFSETQ. Trimming left V 0 bases short and J 5 bases short, with 3 bases between. The CDR3 totals 12 residues. CDR3 coding DNA: TGCGCCAGCAGCTTGGGGCACAATGAGCAGTTCTTC. Translation gives CASSLGHNEQFF. The full variable domain, rest sourced from reference TRBV5-1 and TRBJ2-1, is KAGVTQTPRYLIKTRGQQVTLSCSPISGHRSVSWYQQTPGQGLQFLFEYFSETQRNKGNFPGRFSGRQFSNSRSEMNVSTLELGDSALYLCASSLGHNEQFFGPGTRLTVL.

This clonotype came up a few times. The CDR3 sequence is CASSPGPSNGATNEKLFF. In DNA, the CDR3 is TGCGCCAGCAGCCCGGGACCTTCTAATGGGGCAACTAATGAAAAACTGTTTTTT. The chain uses TRBV5-1 and TRBJ1-4; TRBD1 might be the D (5 bases). CDR1 and CDR2 from the germline V gene are SGHRS and YFSETQ. CDR3 size: 18 residues. The germline V and J ends were trimmed by 4 bases and 0 bases, with 19 bases remaining between them. Filled out from reference TRBV5-1 and TRBJ1-4, the complete variable domain reads KAGVTQTPRYLIKTRGQQVTLSCSPISGHRSVSWYQQTPGQGLQFLFEYFSETQRNKGNFPGRFSGRQFSNSRSEMNVSTLELGDSALYLCASSPGPSNGATNEKLFFGSGTQLSVL.

This clonotype has a handful of counts. The chain has TRBV5-5 and TRBJ1-2; D remains ambiguous. The length of the CDR3 is 13 residues. V gave up 2 bases and J gave up 3 bases, with 8 bases separating them. In germline, CDR1 is SGHKS, CDR2 YYEKEE (reference sequence). CDR3 DNA sequence: TGTGCCAGCAGCTTTAGGCAGGACTATGGCTACACCTTC. This encodes CASSFRQDYGYTF.

In this sample, this clonotype turned up a few times. The gene calls are TRBV7-2 and TRBJ2-5, with D possibly called TRBD1 or TRBD2 (5 bases each). Germline values: CDR1 SGHTA, CDR2 FQGNSA. Between the trimmed V and J ends, which lost 5 bases and 2 bases, there was a span of 12 bases. This CDR3 comprises 14 residues. For the CDR3, the DNA is TGTGCCAGCAGCAGATCGTGGGGGCAAGAGACCCAGTACTTC. It is translated as CASSRSWGQETQYF.

The rearrangement joins TRBV12-3 or TRBV12-4 to TRBJ2-3; 7 bases map to TRBD1. The CDR3 is 15 amino acids. V lost 6 bases and J lost 5; bases outside the gene matches: 11. CDR3 amino acids: CASRPGTAWGDTQYF. CDR3 DNA sequence: TGTGCCAGCAGGCCCGGGACAGCATGGGGAGATACGCAGTATTTT.

V usage is TRBV7-2 and J usage is TRBJ2-3; maybe TRBD2 (5 bases). This CDR3 comprises 12 residues. Trimming took off 5 bases at V and 6 bases at J, with 9 bases between the two ends. Germline loops: CDR1 SGHTA, CDR2 FQGNSA. CDR3 in amino acids: CASSEPGDTQYF. As DNA, the CDR3 is TGTGCCAGCAGCGAACCGGGGGATACGCAGTATTTT.

This chain uses TRBV28 with TRBJ2-2, with no clear D. With 5 bases removed from V and 7 bases from J, the gap between germline ends came to 8 bases. The CDR3 contains 12 residues. CDR1 and CDR2 (germline): MDHEN, SYDVKM. The CDR3 loop reads CASSKGLGELFF. The DNA for the CDR3 is TGTGCCAGCAGTAAGGGCCTCGGGGAGCTGTTTTTT.

This clonotype was seen a few times. The chain is built from TRBV12-3 or TRBV12-4 and TRBJ2-7; no definite D call. V shed 6 bases and J shed 3 bases, with 6 bases lying between them. This CDR3 comprises 11 residues. CDR3 bases: TGTGCCAGCAGATACGGCTACGAGCAGTACTTC. Residues: CASRYGYEQYF.

This clonotype was recorded many times. The chain combines TRBV7-2 with TRBJ2-7, with no clear D. This CDR3 has 13 amino acids. Germline V CDR1 and CDR2: SGHTA, FQGNSA. V gave up 0 bases and J gave up 4 bases, with 7 bases separating them. The CDR3 bases are TGTGCCAGCAGCTTAGCGGGCGGATACGAGCAGTACGTC. Translation: CASSLAGGYEQYV.

This clonotype was counted many times. The chain joins TRBV7-2 to TRBJ2-3; 7 bases fit TRBD2. This CDR3 is 14 amino acids long. From germline, CDR1 is SGHTA and CDR2 FQGNSA. Trimming removed 4 bases from V and 1 base from J; junction bases left unmatched: 2. CDR3 bases: TGTGCCAGCAGCTCTAGCGGAGGCACAGATACGCAGTATTTT. Translation gives CASSSSGGTDTQYF.

CDR3 sequence: CASSLVRSDTEAFF. DNA of the CDR3: TGTGCCAGCAGCTTAGTTCGATCGGACACTGAAGCTTTCTTT. The rearrangement uses TRBV7-2 and TRBJ1-1, with no clear D. V shed 1 base and J shed 3 bases, with 9 bases lying between them. This CDR3 has 14 residues. Looked up from germline, CDR1 is SGHTA and CDR2 is FQGNSA.

The table lists this clonotype with many counts. V gene TRBV10-3 combines with J gene TRBJ2-7; TRBD1 matches 8 bases. The germline V gene has CDR1 ENHRY and CDR2 SYGVKD. V trimming: 2 bases; J trimming: 3 bases; junction bases outside the gene matches: 9. This CDR3 has 16 amino acids. In DNA, the CDR3 is TGTGCCATCAGTGAGGGGGCAGGGGGCGACTTCTACGAGCAGTACTTC. Translated: CAISEGAGGDFYEQYF.

Relative to its sample, this clonotype is medium-sized. This chain links TRBV24-1 with TRBJ2-5; TRBD2 aligns across 8 bases. This CDR3 contains 16 residues. Per germline, CDR1 KGHDR and CDR2 SFDVKD. V shed 3 bases and J 3 bases; nucleotides not matched to a gene: 8. CDR3 amino acids: CATSDRAGGPKETQYF. The DNA for the CDR3 is TGTGCCACCAGTGATCGTGCGGGGGGCCCGAAAGAGACCCAGTACTTC.

This clonotype was seen only a few times. The chain joins TRBV18 to TRBJ2-7, with TRBD1 matching over 11 bases. Germline-derived CDR1 and CDR2 are KGHSH and LQKENI. V shed 4 bases, J shed 5 bases, and the junction held 4 bases outside the gene matches. This CDR3 contains 14 residues. The CDR3: CASSLGQGADEQYF. In DNA form, the CDR3 reads TGTGCCAGCTCACTAGGACAGGGGGCTGACGAGCAGTACTTC.

On this clonotype: A junction boundary mismatches the germline segment, possibly from a read error. This sequence joins TRBV7-2 and TRBJ1-5, with a weak D call TRBD1 (5 bases). The CDR3 extends over 13 amino acids. Germline CDR1 is SGHTA and CDR2 is FQGNSA. Written as DNA, the CDR3 is TGTGCCAGCAGCAGCAGGGATTGGCAGCACCAGCATTTT. Translation gives CASSSRDWQHQHF.